What follows are 28 T cell receptor beta chains derived from one specimen sequenced in a study of blood T cell repertoires in COVID-19. Clones were sequenced by immunoSEQ multiplex PCR, and TCRdb holds only the in-frame ones, with some missing. This repertoire shows 300,000 to 400,000 clones, around 85% found once; its top ten account for around 1.9%. Sequencing was performed on PBMCs or T cells enriched from blood (not recorded which). The receptors derive from a woman between 25 and 40 years old who had been exposed to COVID-19.

CDR3 DNA: TGTGCCAGCAGCCAGGGCGTTGGGGATTATCAGCCCCAGCATTTT. Residues: CASSQGVGDYQPQHF. V usage is TRBV7-9 and J usage is TRBJ1-5, with D possibly TRBD1 on 5 matching bases. Germline CDR1 reads SEHNR; CDR2 reads FQNEAQ (reference sequence). Between the trimmed V and J ends, which lost 5 bases and 5 bases, there was a span of 16 bases. The CDR3 is 15 amino acids.

This chain joins TRBV3-1 (or the pseudogene TRBV3-2) and TRBJ2-3; 8 bases are shared with TRBD2. The V gene's germline CDR1 is LGHDT and CDR2 YNNKEL (reference sequence). The CDR3 has 18 residues. Trimming at V came to 1 base and at J to 1 base, leaving 10 bases not matched to a gene. CDR3 region: CASSQAFSPGGGTDTQYF. DNA for the CDR3: TGTGCCAGCAGCCAAGCTTTTTCCCCGGGGGGGGGCACAGATACGCAGTATTTT.

The chain employs TRBV6-2 or TRBV6-3 and TRBJ2-5; 8 nucleotides line up with TRBD2. The trim removed 6 bases at V and 2 bases at J, leaving 8 bases unmatched. CDR3 size: 15 residues. The germline V gene encodes CDR1 MNHEY and CDR2 SVGEGT. CDR3 sequence reads: CASSTALAEQETQYF. CDR3 coding DNA: TGTGCCAGCAGCACAGCACTAGCGGAGCAAGAGACCCAGTACTTC.

The chain couples TRBV10-2 to TRBJ1-6; perhaps TRBD1 as D (5 bases). This CDR3 region has 14 residues. The germline V and J ends were trimmed by 2 bases and 8 bases, with 10 bases remaining between them. CDR1 is WSHSY, CDR2 SAAADI, per germline. This CDR3 is CASSEARVHSPLHF. The CDR3 nucleotides are TGCGCCAGCAGTGAGGCCAGGGTTCATTCACCCCTCCACTTT.

This chain links TRBV6-5 with TRBJ2-7; D not certain. V was pared by 6 bases and J by 1 base, with 13 bases between. Germline-derived CDR1 and CDR2 are MNHEY and SVGAGI. The CDR3 sequence is 14 residues long. DNA for the CDR3: TGTGCCAGCAGGGGCACGACACTGTCCTACGAGCAGTACTTC. Translation gives CASRGTTLSYEQYF.

This chain connects TRBV7-9 to TRBJ2-5, with 7 positions matching TRBD2. With V trimmed by 4 bases and J by 2 bases, 7 bases remained unmatched. CDR3 length equals 15 residues. Germline values: CDR1 SEHNR, CDR2 FQNEAQ (reference sequence). The CDR3 coding sequence is TGTGCCAGCAGCTCAGATTGGACTAGGCAAGAGACCCAGTACTTC. Residues: CASSSDWTRQETQYF.

The rearrangement joins TRBV5-4 to TRBJ2-7; D call uncertain. CDR1 SGHNT and CDR2 YYREEE come from the germline V gene (reference sequence). V was trimmed by 4 bases and J by 1 base, leaving 18 bases between them. CDR3 size: 16 residues. CDR3 protein: CASSGAPNSISYEQYF. The DNA of the CDR3 is TGTGCCAGCAGCGGTGCTCCGAACTCGATTTCCTACGAGCAGTACTTC.

The rearrangement links TRBV11-2 to TRBJ1-6; D remains ambiguous. Trimming shortened V by 4 bases and J by 13 bases, and 11 bases separated the two germline ends. The CDR3 contains 12 residues. Germline V gene sequence: CDR1 SGHAT, CDR2 FQNNGV. The CDR3, as DNA: TGTGCCAGCAGCTCTCCACCCGGGCCCCTCCACTTT. Its protein product is CASSSPPGPLHF.

The chain employs TRBV2 and TRBJ1-6; D is unclear. The V end was cut by 8 bases, the J end by 9 bases, with 17 bases between. The CDR3 runs 14 residues. CDR1 and CDR2 from the germline V gene are SNHLY and FYNNEI. The CDR3 DNA reads as TGTGCCAGCTCTACTGCGGCATGGATTTCACCCCTCCACTTT. This gives the protein CASSTAAWISPLHF.

The V and J genes are TRBV6-1 and TRBJ2-3; D is perhaps TRBD2 (5 bases). CDR3 length: 13 residues. V was trimmed by 1 base and J by 4 bases, leaving 6 bases between them. CDR1 MNHNS and CDR2 SASEGT come from the germline V gene. CDR3 loop: CASSEERADTQYF. The CDR3 bases are TGTGCCAGCAGTGAAGAGAGGGCAGATACGCAGTATTTT.

J is TRBJ1-6 and V is TRBV7-3; 9 bases are a match to TRBD1. Trimming cost V 5 bases and J 5 bases; bases outside gene matches: 4. CDR3 size: 15 residues. In germline, CDR1 is SGHTA, CDR2 FQGTGA. The CDR3 here is CASSATGGNNSPLHF. CDR3 sequence (DNA): TGTGCCAGCAGCGCCACAGGGGGCAATAATTCACCCCTCCACTTT.

This chain links TRBV30 with TRBJ1-3; possible D gene TRBD1, 6 bases. This CDR3 comprises 14 residues. The V end was cut by 2 bases, the J end by 5 bases, with 13 bases between. CDR1 and CDR2 (germline): GTSNPN, SVGIG (reference sequence). CDR3: CAWSRPGQRNTIYF. The CDR3 coding sequence is TGTGCCTGGAGTCGACCGGGACAACGAAACACCATATATTTT.

About this clone: An end of the junction does not agree with germline; a read error may underlie this. The chain joins TRBV7-7 to TRBJ2-7; TRBD2 agrees at 13 bases. This CDR3 has 16 amino acids. Germline CDR1 is SSHAT and CDR2 is FNYEAQ (reference sequence). In nucleotides, the CDR3 is TGTGCTAGCAGCTTAGAGGGACTAGCGGGAAATTACGAGCAGTACTTC. It is translated as CASSLEGLAGNYEQYF.

V usage is TRBV11-1 and J usage is TRBJ2-3; 12 positions match TRBD2. With V trimmed by 5 bases and J by 2 bases, 5 bases remained unmatched. The CDR3 length is 16 residues. The V gene's germline CDR1 is SGHAT and CDR2 FQDESV (reference sequence). DNA of the CDR3: TGTGCCAGCAGCCTACTAGCGGGGGGACTCACAGATACGCAGTATTTT. Its translation: CASSLLAGGLTDTQYF.

This clone is classed as medium-sized. The V gene is TRBV27, the J gene TRBJ2-1; weak D call: TRBD2 (6 bases). From germline, CDR1 is MNHEY and CDR2 SMNVEV (reference sequence). The CDR3 sequence is 15 residues long. V was shortened by 5 bases and J by 1 base, with 12 bases between the two germline ends. The CDR3 loop is CASSPRDPSYNEQFF. The CDR3, as DNA: TGTGCCAGCAGTCCGCGGGACCCTTCCTACAATGAGCAGTTCTTC.

The chain links TRBV5-1 to TRBJ1-1; D unresolved. The CDR3 covers 14 residues. In germline, CDR1 is SGHRS, CDR2 YFSETQ. V gave up 1 base and J gave up 5 bases, with 12 bases separating them. The CDR3 here is CASSLNERRTEAFF. As DNA, the CDR3 is TGCGCCAGCAGCTTGAATGAAAGGCGGACTGAAGCTTTCTTT.

In its sample, this clone was seen a few times. Other DNA sequences within the sample encode an identical CDR3. The chain carries TRBV7-2 and TRBJ1-5, with 9 bases fitting TRBD1. J was trimmed by 4 bases and V by 1 base; bases with no gene match: 2. CDR3 size: 15 residues. Germline V gives CDR1 SGHTA, CDR2 FQGNSA. The CDR3 bases are TGTGCCAGCAGCTTAGACAGGGGGCCAAATCAGCCCCAGCATTTT. It is translated as CASSLDRGPNQPQHF.

The V and J genes are TRBV28 and TRBJ1-1, with TRBD1 as a possible D gene (5 bases). The germline CDR1 and CDR2 sequences are MDHEN and SYDVKM. The CDR3 sequence is 16 residues long. Trimming cost V 1 base and J 1 base, with 13 bases left between them. CDR3 region: CASSLSGRGGNTEAFF. CDR3 nucleotide sequence: TGTGCCAGCAGTTTATCGGGACGCGGGGGGAACACTGAAGCTTTCTTT. Variable domain in full (rest from reference TRBV28 and TRBJ1-1): DVKVTQSSRYLVKRTGEKVFLECVQDMDHENMFWYRQDPGLGLRLIYFSYDVKMKEKGDIPEGYSVSREKKERFSLILESASTNQTSMYLCASSLSGRGGNTEAFFGQGTRLTVV.

The chain employs TRBV3-1 (or the pseudogene TRBV3-2) and TRBJ2-2; 8 bases align to TRBD2. CDR1 LGHDT and CDR2 YNNKEL come from the germline V gene (reference sequence). The CDR3 is made up of 15 amino acids. Losses at the gene ends were 5 bases for V and 6 bases for J; bases not matched to a gene: 8. As DNA, the CDR3 is TGTGCCAGCAGCTCCGGGACTAGTTGGGCCGGGGAGCTGTTTTTT. Translating it yields CASSSGTSWAGELFF.

The gene calls are TRBV12-3 or TRBV12-4 and TRBJ2-1; tentative D call: TRBD2 (6 bases). The length of the CDR3 is 12 residues. With 2 bases removed from V and 10 bases from J, the gap between germline ends came to 9 bases. The CDR3 nucleotides are TGTGCCAGCAGTTTAAGGGGAGGCGAGCAGTTCTTC. Its protein product is CASSLRGGEQFF.

V is TRBV5-1 and J is TRBJ2-1; 9 bases line up with TRBD1. Germline loops: CDR1 SGHRS, CDR2 YFSETQ. This CDR3 is built from 14 residues. V lost 2 bases, J lost 5 bases, and 2 bases stayed unmatched. CDR3 loop: CASSFWDRDNEQFF. In DNA form, the CDR3 reads TGCGCCAGCAGCTTTTGGGACAGGGACAATGAGCAGTTCTTC. Full variable domain (rest looked up from reference TRBV5-1 and TRBJ2-1): KAGVTQTPRYLIKTRGQQVTLSCSPISGHRSVSWYQQTPGQGLQFLFEYFSETQRNKGNFPGRFSGRQFSNSRSEMNVSTLELGDSALYLCASSFWDRDNEQFFGPGTRLTVL.

The chain employs TRBV19 and TRBJ2-5; possible D gene TRBD2, 6 bases. Trimming left V 1 base short and J 4 bases short, with 22 bases between. The CDR3 totals 18 residues. Looked up from germline, CDR1 is LNHDA and CDR2 is SQIVND (reference sequence). This CDR3 reads CASSIGTGRIGGGETQYF. The DNA of the CDR3 is TGTGCCAGTAGTATAGGAACAGGCAGGATTGGGGGAGGAGAGACCCAGTACTTC.

The chain is built from TRBV6-5 and TRBJ2-1; 9 bases align to TRBD1. Germline values: CDR1 MNHEY, CDR2 SVGAGI. With 5 bases clipped from V and 4 bases from J, the junction kept 6 bases outside the gene matches. This CDR3 contains 15 residues. The CDR3 loop is CASSPGTGSYNEQFF. Here the CDR3 DNA reads TGTGCCAGCAGTCCCGGGACAGGGTCTTACAATGAGCAGTTCTTC.

V usage is TRBV18 and J usage is TRBJ2-7, with D possibly matching TRBD1 (5 bases). Deletions cut 1 base from V and 2 bases from J, with 18 bases between. Looked up from germline, CDR1 is KGHSH and CDR2 is LQKENI. The CDR3 totals 17 residues. CDR3 sequence (DNA): TGTGCCAGCTCACCACGGTTCGGTGGGGCGGCCCCCTACGAGCAGTACTTC. It codes for CASSPRFGGAAPYEQYF.

This clone appeared a few times. CDR3 DNA: TGTGCCAGCAGTTACCTTTCCGGGGTAGAAAACATTCAGTACTTC. It encodes CASSYLSGVENIQYF. This chain links TRBV27 with TRBJ2-4, with D maybe TRBD2 (5 bases). Trimming took off 4 bases at V and 5 bases at J, with 15 bases between the two ends. The CDR3 is 15 amino acids. CDR1 MNHEY and CDR2 SMNVEV come from the germline V gene (reference sequence).

This sequence joins TRBV18 and TRBJ1-4; 10 nucleotides agree with TRBD1. The CDR3 covers 14 residues. Germline V gene data show CDR1 as KGHSH and CDR2 as LQKENI. Unmatched junction bases numbered 2, after V lost 2 bases and J lost 8 bases. The CDR3 loop is CASSPGTGEEKLFF. The CDR3 DNA reads TGTGCCAGCTCACCAGGGACAGGGGAAGAAAAACTGTTTTTT.

This chain uses TRBV6-2 or TRBV6-3 with TRBJ1-2; 9 bases are a match to TRBD1. Germline-derived CDR1 and CDR2 are MNHEY and SVGEGT. The CDR3 loop spans 15 amino acids. Trimming removed 2 bases from V and 7 bases from J; junction bases left unmatched: 8. CDR3 amino acids: CASSYASGTGFGYTF. CDR3 in DNA: TGTGCCAGCAGTTACGCTTCCGGGACAGGGTTTGGCTACACCTTC.

This clone showed up just once. The chain employs TRBV30 and TRBJ1-1, with D possibly matching TRBD1 (5 bases). Trimming pared 0 bases from V and 10 bases from J, leaving 15 bases between. Germline lookup yields CDR1 GTSNPN and CDR2 SVGIG (reference sequence). This CDR3 has 13 amino acids. The CDR3 nucleotides are TGTGCCTGGAGTGTCCAAACAGGAATCGGAGCTTTCTTT. Its protein product is CAWSVQTGIGAFF.